This T cell receptor (beta chain) was retrieved from a study of cytomegalovirus exposure and HLA in healthy donors. Overall study: Among approximately 390 genotyped donors, around 80% fell in the Caucasian-associated ancestry cluster.

Study-wide points: In an earlier analysis, about 87% or about 30%: the productive usage of most TCR beta V segments. It was reported in a later analysis that an Asian-associated ancestry cluster showed fewer N-insertions than the approximately 690-donor mean. It was confirmed in vitro that a few of the CMV-associated chains were specific for CMV antigens.

The V end was cut by 5 bases, the J end by 0 bases, with 20 bases between. Germline assignment: CDR1 SGHTA and CDR2 FQGNSA. The CDR3 runs to 18 residues. In the PCR, 60 Vbeta and 13 Jbeta primers were used. Clones were read by immunoSEQ multiplex PCR, and TCRdb kept only the in-frame ones, dropping some. The sample comprises about 130,000 clones, about 80% of which are singletons, and 3.6% rests with the top ten. As for this clone: Antigen specificity is unknown.

This chain joins TRBV7-2 and TRBJ1-3; D possibly corresponds to TRBD1 (5 bases). The specimen sequenced was PBMCs. The TCR originated in a man aged 35 to 55 in good health and CMV-seronegative. For the CDR3, the DNA is TGTGCCAGCAGCCCCCGGGGCGGCGGGGGGGTCTCTGGAAACACCATATATTTT. Residues: CASSPRGGGGVSGNTIYF. Full variable domain (remainder filled in from reference TRBV7-2 and TRBJ1-3): GAGVSQSPSNKVTEKGKDVELRCDPISGHTALYWYRQSLGQGLEFLIYFQGNSAPDKSGLPSDRFSAERTGGSVSTLTIQRTQQEDSAVYLCASSPRGGGGVSGNTIYFGEGSWLTVV.